A selection of T cell receptor beta chains follows, all from one sample in a study of T cell responses to AZD1222 COVID-19 vaccine. Only in-frame clones appear in the TCRdb table, and some are missing; sequencing was by immunoSEQ multiplex PCR. Of roughly 67,000 clones in the sample, about 91% are singletons; the top ten hold around 20%. The source was peripheral blood, collected on day 0 of AZD1222 vaccination. The receptors stem from an adult in good health. Each CDR3 is given with its conserved first and last residue. The D gene is left open where the match is weak. Size is omitted from some rows. Given values are once, few, many or a class for expanded clones.

TRBD2,TRBV6-5,TRBJ2-5,-,15,CASRIGSYREGTQYF,TGTGCCAGCAGAATAGGATCCTACCGGGAGGGGACCCAGTACTTC
-,TRBV28,TRBJ1-6,-,16,CASSISTDAYNSPLHF,TGTGCCAGCAGTATATCGACAGATGCCTATAATTCACCCCTCCACTTT
-,TRBV5-5,TRBJ2-7,-,15,CASSLAPAPPGEQYF,TGTGCCAGCAGCTTGGCCCCGGCCCCCCCTGGCGAGCAGTACTTC
-,TRBV6-5,TRBJ2-3,-,13,CASQWAARDTQYF,TGTGCCAGCCAATGGGCGGCCAGAGATACGCAGTATTTT
-,TRBV10-3,TRBJ2-1,-,16,CAISEPTLELGDEQFF,TGTGCCATCAGTGAGCCAACACTAGAATTGGGGGATGAGCAGTTCTTC
-,TRBV28,TRBJ1-2,-,15,CASSLLGTVLYGYTF,TGTGCCAGCAGTTTATTGGGTACGGTCCTCTATGGCTACACCTTC
-,TRBV28,TRBJ2-3,-,15,CASSLPSELTDTQYF,TGTGCCAGCAGTTTACCTAGCGAACTCACAGATACGCAGTATTTT
-,TRBV19,TRBJ1-1,-,13,CASSISGATEAFF,TGTGCCAGTAGTATATCGGGGGCCACTGAAGCTTTCTTT
-,TRBV5-1,TRBJ1-2,-,14,CASSLGQGGYGYTF,TGCGCCAGCAGCTTGGGGCAGGGTGGCTATGGCTACACCTTC
TRBD2,TRBV5-1,TRBJ2-7,-,14,CASSYQAGSYEQYF,TGCGCCAGCAGCTATCAAGCGGGATCTTACGAGCAGTACTTC
-,TRBV2,TRBJ2-1,-,12,CASKRQGLEQFF,TGTGCCAGCAAGAGACAGGGACTTGAGCAGTTCTTC
-,TRBV29-1,TRBJ1-1,few,16,CSVEDPKAFTGTEAFF,TGCAGCGTTGAAGATCCAAAGGCCTTTACGGGGACTGAAGCTTTCTTT
-,TRBV2,TRBJ1-3,-,13,CASSERRVNTIYF,TGTGCCAGCAGTGAACGGAGGGTGAACACCATATATTTT
TRBD2,TRBV5-4,TRBJ2-1,-,18,CASSLGAGTSGSKNEQFF,TGTGCCAGCAGCTTGGGTGCCGGGACTAGCGGGAGTAAAAATGAGCAGTTCTTC
-,TRBV19,TRBJ2-7,-,16,CASSIASQRADYEQYF,TGTGCCAGTAGTATAGCCAGCCAGCGGGCGGATTACGAGCAGTACTTC
TRBD1,TRBV28,TRBJ2-7,-,15,CASRGGQVRLYEQYF,TGTGCCAGCAGGGGGGGACAGGTGAGGCTCTACGAGCAGTACTTC
-,TRBV12-3/TRBV12-4,TRBJ1-2,-,13,CASRGGKNYGYTF,TGTGCCAGCCGCGGCGGAAAAAACTATGGCTACACCTTC
-,TRBV5-1,TRBJ2-1,-,15,CASSLGQGGVHEQFF,TGCGCCAGCAGCTTGGGTCAGGGGGGAGTCCATGAGCAGTTCTTC
-,TRBV28,TRBJ2-7,-,16,CASSLGGGASAYEQYF,TGTGCCAGCAGTTTAGGCGGTGGGGCCTCGGCCTACGAGCAGTACTTC
-,TRBV6-6,TRBJ2-1,-,13,CASTIGGKDEQFF,TGTGCCAGCACCATCGGGGGTAAGGATGAGCAGTTCTTC
-,TRBV3-1/TRBV3-2,TRBJ2-7,few,16,CASSPRGAGAGVEQYF,TGTGCCAGCAGCCCCCGGGGGGCGGGAGCCGGGGTCGAGCAGTACTTC
TRBD2,TRBV19,TRBJ2-3,-,15,CASSPGTSGASTQYF,TGTGCCAGTAGTCCCGGGACTAGCGGAGCCTCTACGCAGTATTTT
-,TRBV6-6,TRBJ2-2,few,15,CASSYSSSTAGELFF,TGTGCCAGCAGTTACTCGAGCTCGACAGCCGGGGAGCTGTTTTTT
TRBD1,TRBV7-2,TRBJ1-2,-,16,CASSLVGTGANYGYTF,TGTGCCAGCAGCTTAGTGGGGACAGGGGCTAACTATGGCTACACCTTC
-,TRBV30,TRBJ1-2,-,14,CAWSVSRIRYGYTF,TGTGCCTGGAGTGTGTCCCGGATCAGATATGGCTACACCTTC
TRBD1,TRBV5-1,TRBJ1-5,-,15,CASRRTGDSNQPQHF,TGCGCCAGCAGGCGGACAGGGGATAGCAATCAGCCCCAGCATTTT
-,TRBV5-1,TRBJ1-6,-,13,CASSLRADSPLHF,TGCGCCAGCAGCTTAAGGGCAGATTCACCCCTCCACTTT
-,TRBV3-1/TRBV3-2,TRBJ1-4,-,14,CASSQDLVPEKLFF,TGTGCCAGCAGCCAAGATCTTGTCCCTGAAAAACTGTTTTTT
-,TRBV10-3,TRBJ2-2,-,15,CAISDGTKNTGELFF,TGTGCCATCAGTGACGGGACCAAGAACACCGGGGAGCTGTTTTTT
-,TRBV28,TRBJ1-5,-,12,CASSLFNQPQHF,TGTGCCAGCAGTTTATTTAATCAGCCCCAGCATTTT
-,TRBV19,TRBJ2-4,-,12,CASSHSENIQYF,TGTGCCAGTAGTCACAGTGAAAACATTCAGTACTTC
-,TRBV20-1,TRBJ2-7,-,10,CSAATREQYF,TGCAGTGCTGCTACTCGGGAGCAGTACTTC
TRBD2,TRBV2,TRBJ2-3,-,15,CASAPSGASTDTQYF,TGTGCCAGCGCCCCTAGCGGGGCTAGCACAGATACGCAGTATTTT
-,TRBV7-2,TRBJ2-7,-,15,CASSLRAWTAAEQYF,TGTGCCAGCAGCTTAAGGGCCTGGACAGCGGCCGAGCAGTACTTC
TRBD2,TRBV2,TRBJ2-4,-,15,CASSDLAGGKNIQYF,TGTGCCAGCAGTGACTTAGCGGGGGGCAAAAACATTCAGTACTTC
TRBD1,TRBV3-1/TRBV3-2,TRBJ1-1,-,17,CASSQMGQGARNTEAFF,TGTGCCAGCAGCCAGATGGGACAGGGGGCAAGGAACACTGAAGCTTTCTTT
TRBD2,TRBV5-1,TRBJ2-5,-,15,CASRGTSSSQETQYF,TGCGCCAGCAGGGGGACTAGCTCCTCCCAAGAGACCCAGTACTTC
-,TRBV28,TRBJ2-7,medium-sized,16,CASSLRQGRIGYEQYF,TGTGCCAGCAGTTTGAGGCAGGGTAGGATCGGCTACGAGCAGTACTTC
TRBD1,TRBV4-3,TRBJ2-7,-,20,CASSQVPRDRGPIFKCEQYF,TGCGCCAGCAGCCAAGTTCCGCGGGACAGGGGGCCCATCTTCAAATGTGAGCAGTACTTC
TRBD2,TRBV7-2,TRBJ2-2,-,17,CASSPSLVAGVTGELFF,TGTGCCAGCAGCCCATCCCTAGTAGCGGGAGTTACCGGGGAGCTGTTTTTT
-,TRBV27,TRBJ2-1,-,14,CASSWGLGGYEQFF,TGTGCCAGCAGTTGGGGACTAGGGGGCTATGAGCAGTTCTTC
-,TRBV7-9,TRBJ2-7,-,11,CASSLQFEQYF,TGTGCCAGCAGCTTACAGTTCGAGCAGTACTTC
-,TRBV19,TRBJ1-1,-,13,CASSIPGEGEAFF,TGTGCCAGTAGTATCCCCGGGGAGGGAGAAGCTTTCTTT
-,TRBV19,TRBJ1-5,-,13,CASSSASNQPQHF,TGTGCCAGTAGTTCGGCTAGCAATCAGCCCCAGCATTTT
TRBD1,TRBV29-1,TRBJ2-6,-,14,CSVDDRAGANVLTF,TGCAGCGTTGATGACAGGGCTGGGGCCAACGTCCTGACTTTC
-,TRBV7-8,TRBJ1-5,-,15,CASSQDDLDGQPQHF,TGTGCCAGCAGCCAGGATGATTTGGATGGTCAGCCCCAGCATTTT
-,TRBV5-4,TRBJ2-7,-,16,CASSGLGSPAVHEQYF,TGTGCCAGCAGCGGGCTGGGGTCCCCAGCAGTCCACGAGCAGTACTTC
TRBD2,TRBV6-2/TRBV6-3,TRBJ2-3,-,15,CASSPGTSGIDTQYF,TGTGCCAGCAGTCCCGGGACTAGCGGGATTGATACGCAGTATTTT
TRBD2,TRBV5-4,TRBJ2-4,once,18,CASGGTSGGALAKNIQYF,TGTGCCAGCGGAGGGACTAGCGGGGGGGCACTAGCCAAAAACATTCAGTACTTC
-,TRBV7-8,TRBJ2-1,-,13,CASTPGAGNEQFF,TGTGCCAGCACCCCCGGGGCAGGCAATGAGCAGTTCTTC
TRBD1,TRBV11-2,TRBJ2-5,-,13,CASSLTGEETQYF,TGTGCCAGCAGTTTGACAGGGGAGGAGACCCAGTACTTC
TRBD2,TRBV28,TRBJ2-1,-,17,CASSLGLPDLAGVEQFF,TGTGCCAGCAGTTTAGGCCTCCCGGACCTAGCGGGGGTCGAGCAGTTCTTC
TRBD2,TRBV6-4,TRBJ2-3,few,16,CASSDSPSGGTDTQYF,TGTGCCAGCAGTGACTCGCCTAGCGGGGGAACAGATACGCAGTATTTT
-,TRBV7-2,TRBJ2-7,-,16,CASSLTTGTRPYEQYF,TGTGCCAGCAGCTTGACGACCGGGACCAGACCCTACGAGCAGTACTTC
-,TRBV30,TRBJ2-6,-,18,CAWSVSGGRTSGANVLTF,TGTGCCTGGAGTGTATCCGGGGGGCGAACCTCTGGGGCCAACGTCCTGACTTTC
-,TRBV5-4,TRBJ2-5,-,15,CASSLDPRVEETQYF,TGTGCCAGCAGCTTAGACCCCCGGGTTGAGGAGACCCAGTACTTC